The clone carrying this T cell receptor (beta chain) was seen repeatedly, ten times or more. No antigen is known for it. The data stem from a study of post-analysis software for immune sequencing data. V was clipped by 2 bases and J by 4 bases; unmatched bases: 7. Per germline, CDR1 LGHNA and CDR2 YSLEER. CDR3 length: 15 amino acids. Every TCR beta cDNA library bore unique molecular identifiers. The authors obtained roughly 0.5 million cDNA molecules from approximately 0.95 to 9.8 million T cells. One entry per CDR3 protein, called by TCRdb with MiXCR from the PCR reads. The table shows about 400,000 distinct CDR3 sequences, with roughly 38% occurring only once. Study conclusions and caveats: Those with multiple sclerosis, the patient group, showed significantly lower normalized Chao1 diversity than controls. The five TRBV segments detected at higher frequency in patients than in controls included TRBV5-6, TRBV5-1 and TRBV20-1.

V is TRBV4-3 and J is TRBJ1-2, with 7 bases identical to TRBD1. The sample consisted of blood. The TCR was taken from a girl between 10 and 17 years old with multiple sclerosis. The CDR3 nucleotides read TGCGCCAGCAGCCAAAAAGCGGACAGGCCCTATGGCTACACCTTC. Encoded protein: CASSQKADRPYGYTF.